A selection of T cell receptor beta chains follows, all from one sample in a study of control samples from healthy donors and cancer patients. TCRdb's copy holds only in-frame clones and misses some; the assay was immunoSEQ multiplex PCR. The data show fewer than 200,000 clones, approximately 90% seen once. Material for sequencing was blood. These receptor sequences come from a man aged 30 to 45 in good health. The CDR3 runs from the conserved cysteine through the conserved F or W. Each record gives: V gene, clone size, D gene, J gene, CDR3 protein, CDR3 DNA. A D gene is named only where the DNA matches it firmly. Some rows have no size entry. The others give once, few or many, or a class for an expanded clone.

>TRBV14|.|.|TRBJ2-1
CASSQVWSYEQFF
TGTGCCAGCAGCCAAGTCTGGAGTTATGAGCAGTTCTTC
>TRBV25-1|.|.|TRBJ2-7
CASSDAGGSYEQYF
TGTGCCAGCAGTGATGCAGGGGGGTCCTACGAGCAGTACTTC
>TRBV1|once|.|TRBJ1-5
CTSNPRSKVPYNQPQHF
TGCACCAGCAACCCAAGAAGCAAAGTCCCCTACAATCAGCCCCAGCATTTT
>TRBV6-5|.|.|TRBJ1-1
CATTVPGRQEAFF
TGTGCCACCACAGTCCCGGGTCGACAGGAAGCTTTCTTT
>TRBV6-5|.|.|TRBJ2-7
CATTSPTYEQYF
TGTGCAACAACGAGTCCTACCTACGAGCAGTACTTC
>TRBV5-1|.|TRBD1|TRBJ2-3
CASSPRTGSTDTQYF
TGCGCCAGCAGCCCCAGGACAGGGAGCACAGATACGCAGTATTTT
>TRBV27|few|TRBD2|TRBJ2-1
CASSFRLAGPNEQFF
TGTGCCAGCAGTTTTCGCCTAGCGGGACCAAATGAGCAGTTCTTC
>TRBV7-3|.|.|TRBJ1-4
CASSLSPGETNEKLFF
TGTGCCAGCAGCTTAAGTCCAGGGGAAACTAATGAAAAACTGTTTTTT
>TRBV7-3|.|TRBD1|TRBJ2-7
CASSSTGTGVYEQYF
TGTGCCAGCAGCTCGACCGGGACAGGGGTCTACGAGCAGTACTTC
>TRBV28|.|.|TRBJ2-7
CASSLFGRTIYEQYF
TGTGCCAGCAGTTTGTTCGGTAGGACCATCTACGAGCAGTACTTC
>TRBV30|once|.|TRBJ1-4
CAWSGVSEKLFF
TGTGCCTGGAGTGGAGTTAGCGAAAAACTGTTTTTT
>TRBV6-5|.|.|TRBJ2-7
CASRVGGSSYEQYF
TGTGCCAGCAGGGTTGGCGGTAGCTCCTACGAGCAGTACTTC
>TRBV29-1|.|TRBD1|TRBJ2-3
CSVLGTARSTDTQYF
TGCAGCGTTCTGGGGACAGCGCGTAGCACAGATACGCAGTATTTT
>TRBV6-5|.|.|TRBJ1-1
CASTPTGEYTEAFF
TGTGCCAGCACCCCCACAGGAGAGTACACTGAAGCTTTCTTT
>TRBV30|once|.|TRBJ2-7
CAWSAYYEQYF
TGTGCCTGGAGTGCGTATTACGAGCAGTACTTC
>TRBV6-4|few|.|TRBJ2-1
CASASGGNEQFF
TGTGCCAGCGCTTCAGGGGGGAATGAGCAGTTCTTC
>TRBV28|.|.|TRBJ1-4
CASSFRQGREKLFF
TGTGCCAGCAGTTTCCGGCAGGGGCGTGAAAAACTGTTTTTT
>TRBV5-1|.|TRBD2|TRBJ2-1
CASSLGGLAANNEQFF
TGCGCCAGCAGCTTGGGGGGACTAGCGGCAAACAATGAGCAGTTCTTC
>TRBV7-8|.|TRBD1|TRBJ1-2
CASSLSRDRSYGYTF
TGTGCCAGCAGCTTATCTCGGGACAGATCCTATGGCTACACCTTC
>TRBV5-6|.|TRBD1|TRBJ1-5
CASSLRDRLNQPQHF
TGTGCCAGCAGCTTGCGGGACAGGCTCAATCAGCCCCAGCATTTT
>TRBV27|.|.|TRBJ1-1
CASSLKVPYTEAFF
TGTGCCAGCAGTTTAAAAGTCCCGTACACTGAAGCTTTCTTT
>TRBV19|.|TRBD1|TRBJ1-5
CASSMFRDRNQPQHF
TGTGCCAGTAGTATGTTCCGGGACAGGAATCAGCCCCAGCATTTT
>TRBV27|.|.|TRBJ1-5
CASSLGGFGQPQHF
TGTGCCAGCAGTTTAGGGGGGTTCGGTCAGCCCCAGCATTTT
>TRBV24-1|.|.|TRBJ2-1
CATSDPKTSSYNEQFF
TGTGCCACCAGTGACCCTAAGACAAGCTCCTACAATGAGCAGTTCTTC
>TRBV6-5|.|.|TRBJ1-1
CASSYRVPGAEAFF
TGTGCCAGCAGTTACCGGGTCCCCGGTGCTGAAGCTTTCTTT
>TRBV5-1|.|.|TRBJ1-4
CASSPSPGTDEKLFF
TGCGCCAGCAGCCCATCCCCTGGCACTGATGAAAAACTGTTTTTT
>TRBV3-1/TRBV3-2|.|TRBD1|TRBJ1-2
CASSQDNARGLYGYTF
TGTGCCAGCAGCCAAGATAATGCCAGGGGGTTGTATGGCTACACCTTC
>TRBV19|.|TRBD1|TRBJ2-5
CASSGQGGETQYF
TGTGCCAGTAGTGGACAGGGGGGAGAGACCCAGTACTTC
>TRBV27|.|.|TRBJ2-7
CASSPGPYSYEQYF
TGTGCCAGCAGTCCGGGACCTTACTCCTACGAGCAGTACTTC
>TRBV19|.|.|TRBJ2-5
CASSRDYWETQYF
TGTGCCAGTAGTAGGGATTACTGGGAGACCCAGTACTTC
>TRBV2|.|.|TRBJ1-2
CARKQGYGYTF
TGTGCCAGGAAACAGGGATATGGCTACACCTTC
>TRBV6-1|.|.|TRBJ1-4
CASSEIGQLATNEKLFF
TGTGCCAGCAGTGAGATAGGACAGCTAGCAACTAATGAAAAACTGTTTTTT
>TRBV7-3|.|TRBD2|TRBJ2-1
CASSLGLATEQFF
TGTGCCAGCAGCTTAGGACTAGCGACCGAGCAGTTCTTC
>TRBV6-5|once|.|TRBJ1-6
CASSYSRVGYNSPLHF
TGTGCCAGCAGTTACTCCAGGGTAGGGTATAATTCACCCCTCCACTTT
>TRBV4-2|.|.|TRBJ2-7
CASSQERISSYEQYF
TGTGCCAGCAGCCAAGAGAGGATAAGCTCCTACGAGCAGTACTTC
>TRBV29-1|.|TRBD1|TRBJ1-1
CSVSGTGVVAFF
TGCAGCGTCTCCGGGACAGGGGTAGTAGCTTTCTTT
>TRBV10-3|.|TRBD2|TRBJ2-1
CATTAGNNEQFF
TGTGCCACCACAGCGGGGAACAATGAGCAGTTCTTC
>TRBV5-4|.|TRBD1|TRBJ1-2
CASSEAGTVNYGYTF
TGTGCCAGCAGCGAAGCCGGGACAGTAAACTATGGCTACACCTTC
>TRBV19|once|TRBD2|TRBJ2-1
CASSWTQGLAYNEQFF
TGTGCCAGTAGCTGGACGCAGGGACTAGCCTACAATGAGCAGTTCTTC
>TRBV7-3|once|.|TRBJ1-3
CASSSSSGNTIYF
TGTGCCAGCAGCTCCAGCTCTGGAAACACCATATATTTT
>TRBV25-1|.|.|TRBJ1-5
CASSESGPNQPQHF
TGTGCCAGCAGTGAGTCGGGCCCTAATCAGCCCCAGCATTTT
>TRBV29-1|.|TRBD1|TRBJ1-2
CSADPGQGHGYTF
TGCAGCGCAGACCCGGGACAGGGCCATGGCTACACCTTC
>TRBV10-3|.|.|TRBJ1-1
CAISPGGTEAFF
TGTGCCATCAGTCCGGGGGGAACTGAAGCTTTCTTT
>TRBV19|.|.|TRBJ2-2
CASSIDAAGELFF
TGTGCCAGTAGTATAGATGCGGCCGGGGAGCTGTTTTTT
>TRBV20-1|once|.|TRBJ1-1
CSARETLEAFF
TGCAGTGCTAGAGAGACGCTTGAAGCTTTCTTT
>TRBV7-9|.|.|TRBJ1-3
CASTSKWATGNTIYF
TGTGCCAGCACCTCTAAATGGGCAACTGGAAACACCATATATTTT
>TRBV6-6|.|.|TRBJ1-4
CASRGQSNEKLFF
TGTGCCAGCAGGGGCCAGAGTAATGAAAAACTGTTTTTT
>TRBV2|.|.|TRBJ2-7
CARAGAGPEYEQYF
TGTGCCAGGGCTGGAGCCGGGCCAGAGTACGAGCAGTACTTC
>TRBV6-2/TRBV6-3|.|.|TRBJ1-6
CASSLAGGSPLHF
TGTGCCAGCAGTTTGGCGGGAGGTTCACCCCTCCACTTT
>TRBV19|.|TRBD2|TRBJ2-1
CASSSLAERISYNEQFF
TGTGCCAGTAGTAGCCTAGCGGAAAGAATCTCCTACAATGAGCAGTTCTTC
>TRBV7-3|.|.|TRBJ2-3
CASSLSPQTTDTQYF
TGTGCCAGCAGCTTAAGCCCTCAGACCACAGATACGCAGTATTTT
>TRBV9|.|TRBD1|TRBJ1-2
CASSTGTGSNYGYTF
TGTGCCAGCAGCACGGGGACAGGGTCAAACTATGGCTACACCTTC